The clone carrying this T cell receptor beta chain was seen a few times. This was the immunoSEQ v3 assay. The protocol was immunoSEQ multiplex PCR, while the TCRdb copy is restricted to in-frame clones and leaves out a portion. The sample gives roughly 60,000 clones, more than 60% of which show up once; about 1.8% is in the top ten. This specimen comes from a study of TIL therapy for anti-PD-1-resistant metastatic lung cancer. Study in general: Patients then received nivolumab; progressors got lymphodepletion, TIL and IL-2. Patients had a median age of about 55 years (range about 35-80). Tumors carried a median about 1.5 non-synonymous mutations per megabase.

Trimming pared 0 bases from V and 1 base from J, leaving 14 bases between. Germline V gives CDR1 SGDLS, CDR2 YYNGEE. The length of the CDR3 is 17 residues. This sample's time point: pre-treatment sample, taken before nivolumab and TIL therapy. The sample in question was blood, obtained at baseline. The chain joins TRBV9 to TRBJ1-3; D may be TRBD1 (6 bases). This receptor was identified in a person aged 25 to 85 with non-small cell lung cancer. In DNA form, the CDR3 reads TGTGCCAGCAGCGTAGGAGGACAGTCGGCGTCTGGAAACACCATATATTTT. It yields the protein CASSVGGQSASGNTIYF.